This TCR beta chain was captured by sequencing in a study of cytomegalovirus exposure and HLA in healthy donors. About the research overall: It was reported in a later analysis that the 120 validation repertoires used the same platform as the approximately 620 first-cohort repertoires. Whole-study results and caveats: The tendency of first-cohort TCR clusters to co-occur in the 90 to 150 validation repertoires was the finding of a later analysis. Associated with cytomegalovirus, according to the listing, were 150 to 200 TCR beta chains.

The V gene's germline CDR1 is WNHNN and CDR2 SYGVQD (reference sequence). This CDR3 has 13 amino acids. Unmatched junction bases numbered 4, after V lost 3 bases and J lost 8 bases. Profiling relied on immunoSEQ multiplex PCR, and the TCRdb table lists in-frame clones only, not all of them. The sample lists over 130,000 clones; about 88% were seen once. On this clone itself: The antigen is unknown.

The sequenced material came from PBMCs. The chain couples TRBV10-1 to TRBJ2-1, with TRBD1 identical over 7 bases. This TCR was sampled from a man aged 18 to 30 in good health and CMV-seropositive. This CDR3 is CASSEYRGDEQFF. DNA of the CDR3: TGCGCCAGCAGTGAATACAGGGGAGATGAGCAGTTCTTC.